This T cell receptor (beta chain) appears in the sequencing data of a study of T cell responses to AZD1222 COVID-19 vaccine. For the study at large: Second doses were pooled across both intervals (about 4 or about 12 weeks). General study points: Baseline antibody screening turned up just six or seven seropositive AZD1222 recipients.

About this clone itself: As yet, its antigen is unknown.

Germline V gene lookup returns CDR1 SQVTM and CDR2 ANQGSEA. The CDR3 loop spans 13 amino acids. V was shortened by 4 bases and J by 2 bases, with 8 bases between the two germline ends. Data came from immunoSEQ multiplex PCR; TCRdb stores just in-frame clones and leaves some out. Of approximately 110,000 clones listed, 88% are singletons. The TCR was taken from an adult in good health. The input for sequencing was peripheral blood, taken on day 0 of AZD1222 vaccination. The V and J genes are TRBV29-1 and TRBJ2-2; D may be TRBD1 or TRBD2 (5 bases each). The DNA of the CDR3 is TGCAGCGTTGTTGGGGGAAACACCGGGGAGCTGTTTTTT. Encoded protein: CSVVGGNTGELFF.